This T cell receptor (beta chain) came from a study of cytomegalovirus exposure and HLA in healthy donors. This clone was seen more than once but under ten times. The target antigen is unknown. A multiplex PCR was run with 60 Vbeta primers and 13 Jbeta primers. This table comes from immunoSEQ multiplex PCR, and its TCRdb copy is limited to in-frame clones, with some not included. The sample holds 100,000 or so clones, roughly three quarters seen once. Whole-study findings and limits: In a later analysis, several top co-occurrence clusters appeared linked to parvovirus B19, influenza, CMV and Epstein-Barr virus. Per a prior analysis, the majority of TCR beta V segments were productive roughly 90% or roughly 30% of the time.

Sequences were obtained from PBMCs. The receptor was derived from a male donor in good health and CMV-seropositive.

The CDR3 sequence: CASSQVTGAYEQYF. As DNA, the CDR3 is TGCGCCAGCAGCCAAGTAACAGGGGCCTACGAGCAGTACTTC. The rearrangement joins TRBV4-1 to TRBJ2-7; 7 bases are a match to TRBD1. Germline V gene sequence: CDR1 MGHRA, CDR2 YSYEKL. The length of the CDR3 is 14 residues. J was trimmed by 2 bases and V by 1 base; bases with no gene match: 2.